Reported below is one TCR beta chain. The repertoire was sequenced with immunoSEQ multiplex PCR; TCRdb's copy has only in-frame clones and lacks some. The repertoire consists of more than 90,000 clones, with around 92% occurring once and the leading ten covering approximately 2%. This entry belongs to a study of T cell changes during pregnancy in multiple sclerosis. Per the germline V gene, CDR1 is SQVTM and CDR2 is ANQGSEA. The V segment lost 6 bases and the J segment 4 bases; nucleotides outside the gene matches: 8. The CDR3 is made up of 14 amino acids. The chain employs TRBV29-1 and TRBJ1-2; 10 positions match TRBD1. The material was peripheral blood, obtained after pregnancy. This clonotype originated in a female donor with multiple sclerosis, enrolled in a pregnancy study. Written as DNA, the CDR3 is TGCAGCGTCGATGACAGGGGGCTTGGCTATGGCTACACCTTC. Encoded protein: CSVDDRGLGYGYTF.